The 22 T cell receptor beta chains presented below share a single source sample, sequenced in a study of control samples from healthy donors and cancer patients. The method was immunoSEQ multiplex PCR; TCRdb's version includes in-frame clones alone and lacks a portion of them. Altogether roughly 63,000 clones are present, around 90% being singletons, with the ten largest covering around 6%. What was sequenced was PBMCs. The receptors come from a man in his fifties or sixties with colorectal cancer.

J is TRBJ2-2 and V is TRBV6-6; D unclear. CDR1 and CDR2 from the germline V gene are MNHNY and SVGAGI (reference sequence). The CDR3 length is 13 residues. V was shortened by 2 bases and J by 6 bases, with 7 bases between the two germline ends. CDR3 amino acids: CASSYRSPGELFF. The CDR3 DNA follows: TGTGCCAGCAGTTACCGGAGCCCCGGGGAGCTGTTTTTT.

This rearrangement joins TRBV7-9 to TRBJ1-2; 8 bases are shared with TRBD1. Losses at the gene ends were 5 bases for V and 3 bases for J; bases not matched to a gene: 5. The germline V gene encodes CDR1 SEHNR and CDR2 FQNEAQ (reference sequence). This CDR3 is built from 14 residues. The CDR3 DNA reads TGTGCCAGCAGCACCCAGACAGGGGACTATGGCTACACCTTC. Its translation is CASSTQTGDYGYTF.

J is TRBJ1-4 and V is TRBV30; D remains ambiguous. Germline loops: CDR1 GTSNPN, CDR2 SVGIG (reference sequence). The V gene lost 3 bases and the J gene lost 5 bases, with 7 bases spanning the gap. The CDR3 is 12 amino acids. CDR3: CAWRGRNEKLFF. Here the CDR3 DNA reads TGTGCCTGGAGAGGTCGAAATGAAAAACTGTTTTTT.

This chain uses TRBV6-5 with TRBJ2-4, with TRBD1 matching 7 bases. Germline V gives CDR1 MNHEY, CDR2 SVGAGI. The CDR3 runs to 13 residues. The V gene end was trimmed by 5 bases and the J gene end by 12 bases; junction bases not matched to a gene: 10. CDR3 amino acids: CASSPEAGGYQYF. CDR3 bases: TGTGCCAGCAGTCCAGAGGCAGGGGGTTATCAGTACTTC.

The rearrangement links TRBV9 to TRBJ1-6, with D hard to call. The germline V gene encodes CDR1 SGDLS and CDR2 YYNGEE. The V gene lost 0 bases and the J gene lost 11 bases, with 15 bases spanning the gap. This CDR3 has 15 residues. CDR3 loop: CASSVGRASRTPLHF. CDR3 bases: TGTGCCAGCAGCGTAGGTCGGGCAAGCCGGACACCCCTCCACTTT. Complete variable domain (other parts from reference TRBV9 and TRBJ1-6): DSGVTQTPKHLITATGQRVTLRCSPRSGDLSVYWYQQSLDQGLQFLIQYYNGEERAKGNILERFSAQQFPDLHSELNLSSLELGDSALYFCASSVGRASRTPLHFGNGTRLTVT.

V usage is TRBV6-6 and J usage is TRBJ1-5; D uncertain. The CDR3 covers 15 residues. Trimming stripped 0 bases from V and 0 bases from J, with 6 bases between. Per the germline V gene, CDR1 is MNHNY and CDR2 is SVGAGI (reference sequence). The DNA for the CDR3 is TGTGCCAGCAGTTACTCGTCAGGTAGCAATCAGCCCCAGCATTTT. Its translation: CASSYSSGSNQPQHF.

The V gene is TRBV6-5, the J gene TRBJ1-1, with D uncertain. This CDR3 contains 14 residues. V was pared by 3 bases and J by 3 bases, with 11 bases between. CDR1 and CDR2 (germline): MNHEY, SVGAGI. The CDR3 nucleotides are TGTGCCAGCAGTTATGGGGTGACCCACACTGAAGCTTTCTTT. Its protein product is CASSYGVTHTEAFF.

V usage is TRBV18 and J usage is TRBJ2-1; 13 nucleotides align to TRBD2. Germline V gives CDR1 KGHSH, CDR2 LQKENI. With V trimmed by 4 bases and J by 5 bases, 8 bases remained unmatched. The CDR3 has 17 amino acids. In DNA form, the CDR3 reads TGTGCCAGCTCACGGACTAGCGGGGGCCATATCAACAATGAGCAGTTCTTC. Its protein product is CASSRTSGGHINNEQFF. The full variable domain, its missing parts supplied by reference TRBV18 and TRBJ2-1, is NAGVMQNPRHLVRRRGQEARLRCSPMKGHSHVYWYRQLPEEGLKFMVYLQKENIIDESGMPKERFSAEFPKEGPSILRIQQVVRGDSAAYFCASSRTSGGHINNEQFFGPGTRLTVL.

The V call is TRBV19, the J call TRBJ2-6; TRBD1 or TRBD2 may be the D gene (5 bases each). The CDR3 has 18 residues. V gave up 1 base and J gave up 1 base, with 14 bases separating them. The germline V gene has CDR1 LNHDA and CDR2 SQIVND (reference sequence). CDR3 in DNA: TGTGCCAGTAGTATAGTCAGAGGGGTAACGTCTGGGGCCAACGTCCTGACTTTC. Amino acids: CASSIVRGVTSGANVLTF.

This chain connects TRBV25-1 to TRBJ2-1, with D unclear. Trimming pared 6 bases from V and 8 bases from J, leaving 14 bases between. Per the germline V gene, CDR1 is MGHDK and CDR2 is SYGVNS. The CDR3 loop spans 13 amino acids. The CDR3 loop reads CASSGVRGHEQFF. CDR3 sequence (DNA): TGTGCCAGCAGCGGAGTACGCGGACATGAGCAGTTCTTC.

The genes are TRBV21-1 and TRBJ2-3; TRBD2 is the table's D call, not checked against the DNA. TRBV21-1 is given as a pseudogene. The CDR3 has 16 residues. The CDR3 loop reads CASSFAGGPRADTQYF. For the CDR3, the DNA is TGTGCCAGCAGCTTCGCCGGGGGGCCCCGGGCAGATACGCAGTATTTT.

This clone was seen a few times. This chain uses TRBV5-1 with TRBJ2-6, with TRBD1 matching 8 bases. The V and J ends lost 4 bases and 2 bases, in that order; junction bases with no gene match: 11. The CDR3 extends over 18 amino acids. Germline assignment: CDR1 SGHRS and CDR2 YFSETQ. CDR3 coding DNA: TGCGCCAGCAGCGACGGACAGGGAGGAATGGCTGGGGCCAACGTCCTGACTTTC. This codes for CASSDGQGGMAGANVLTF.

This chain joins TRBV7-9 and TRBJ2-3; 7 bases agree with TRBD1. This CDR3 is built from 15 residues. Germline V gives CDR1 SEHNR, CDR2 FQNEAQ (reference sequence). The V gene end was trimmed by 5 bases and the J gene end by 5 bases; junction bases not matched to a gene: 10. This chain's CDR3 is CASSIGDSRGDTQYF. CDR3 sequence (DNA): TGTGCCAGCAGCATAGGGGACAGTCGGGGAGATACGCAGTATTTT.

J is TRBJ2-2 and V is TRBV7-3, with D perhaps given as TRBD1 or TRBD2 (5 bases each). The CDR3 length is 13 residues. The V gene lost 2 bases and the J gene lost 6 bases, with 7 bases spanning the gap. Germline V gene data show CDR1 as SGHTA and CDR2 as FQGTGA. The CDR3 bases are TGTGCCAGCAGCTTAGGGGGAGCCGGGGAGCTGTTTTTT. It codes for CASSLGGAGELFF.

The chain recombines TRBV30 with TRBJ2-7; maybe TRBD1 (6 bases). This CDR3 spans 16 amino acids. The germline CDR1 and CDR2 sequences are GTSNPN and SVGIG (reference sequence). Trimming took off 3 bases at V and 0 bases at J, with 18 bases between the two ends. The CDR3 region has the DNA TGTGCCTGGAGCCTTGGGACAAGCCTGTCCTCCTACGAGCAGTACTTC. Translation: CAWSLGTSLSSYEQYF.

The chain recombines TRBV27 with TRBJ1-2; TRBD1 might be the D (6 bases). Germline-derived CDR1 and CDR2 are MNHEY and SMNVEV (reference sequence). V was trimmed by 3 bases and J by 5 bases, leaving 13 bases between them. The CDR3 contains 14 residues. The CDR3, as DNA: TGTGCCAGCAGTTTTGGGGGGCCGAGGTATGGCTACACCTTC. Protein product: CASSFGGPRYGYTF.

This clone has just one count. The genes are TRBV6-5 and TRBJ1-1; weak D call: TRBD1 (6 bases). The germline V gene has CDR1 MNHEY and CDR2 SVGAGI. This CDR3 comprises 16 residues. With 2 bases removed from V and 0 bases from J, the gap between germline ends came to 13 bases. The chain's CDR3 is CASSYPADRMNTEAFF. The CDR3 coding sequence is TGTGCCAGCAGTTACCCCGCGGACAGAATGAACACTGAAGCTTTCTTT.

The chain carries TRBV30 and TRBJ1-6; D unclear. The CDR3 is 15 amino acids. Per germline, CDR1 GTSNPN and CDR2 SVGIG (reference sequence). V was cut by 0 bases and J by 14 bases, with 20 bases left in between. The chain's CDR3 is CAWSVPGGGIRALHF. The CDR3 nucleotides read TGTGCCTGGAGTGTCCCAGGAGGTGGAATTCGGGCCCTCCACTTT.

The chain joins TRBV18 to TRBJ2-1; D remains ambiguous. With 3 bases removed from V and 0 bases from J, the gap between germline ends came to 6 bases. Germline loops: CDR1 KGHSH, CDR2 LQKENI. This CDR3 is 14 amino acids long. The CDR3: CASSPDSSYNEQFF. The DNA of the CDR3 is TGTGCCAGCTCACCTGATAGCTCCTACAATGAGCAGTTCTTC.

The chain has TRBV5-1 and TRBJ1-2, with D uncertain. V was clipped by 4 bases and J by 5 bases, with 15 bases between them. The CDR3 spans 14 residues. Germline V gene data show CDR1 as SGHRS and CDR2 as YFSETQ. The CDR3 DNA is TGCGCCAGCAGCCTCGACCCCCAGGATTATGGCTACACCTTC. It specifies CASSLDPQDYGYTF.

The chain employs TRBV28 and TRBJ1-1; D is unresolved. Between the trimmed V and J ends, which lost 5 bases and 6 bases, there was a span of 13 bases. Germline V gene sequence: CDR1 MDHEN, CDR2 SYDVKM. This CDR3 is 13 amino acids long. The CDR3 DNA sequence: TGTGCCAGCAGTCCTCCGTCCGGTTCTGAAGCTTTCTTT. Translating gives CASSPPSGSEAFF. Full variable domain (missing parts from reference TRBV28 and TRBJ1-1): DVKVTQSSRYLVKRTGEKVFLECVQDMDHENMFWYRQDPGLGLRLIYFSYDVKMKEKGDIPEGYSVSREKKERFSLILESASTNQTSMYLCASSPPSGSEAFFGQGTRLTVV.

The chain links TRBV9 to TRBJ2-7; 8 bases line up with TRBD1. The CDR3 runs 14 residues. J gave up 5 bases and V 4 bases, and 8 bases lay outside the gene matches. Germline V gives CDR1 SGDLS, CDR2 YYNGEE. CDR3 coding DNA: TGTGCCAGCAGCTTAGCAGGGGGCGGAGACGAGCAGTACTTC. Amino acids: CASSLAGGGDEQYF.